This paragraph reports one T cell receptor beta chain. This sample was taken from a study of CD8+CD57+ T cells in acquired aplastic anemia. Study-level information: Sorted CD4+ and CD8+ cells yielded DNA averaging approximately 3 ug.

Genomic DNA templated the TCR beta VDJ and CDR3 profiling. A single record per CDR3 protein comes from TCRdb applying MiXCR to the reads. The sample contains around 140,000 distinct CDR3 sequences, 40% to 45% of which appear only once. The CDR3 extends over 14 amino acids. Germline values: CDR1 SEHNR, CDR2 FQNEAQ (reference sequence). Trimming took off 2 bases at V and 1 base at J, with 8 bases between the two ends. The material sequenced was sorted CD4+, CD8+, or CD8+CD57+ T cells (not recorded which) from PBMCs. The chain joins TRBV7-9 to TRBJ2-5; no reliable D call. The TCR sequence derives from a human donor in good health, serving as a control. CDR3 sequence: CASSLIKGQETQYF. The DNA of the CDR3 is TGTGCCAGCAGCTTAATCAAGGGCCAAGAGACCCAGTACTTC.